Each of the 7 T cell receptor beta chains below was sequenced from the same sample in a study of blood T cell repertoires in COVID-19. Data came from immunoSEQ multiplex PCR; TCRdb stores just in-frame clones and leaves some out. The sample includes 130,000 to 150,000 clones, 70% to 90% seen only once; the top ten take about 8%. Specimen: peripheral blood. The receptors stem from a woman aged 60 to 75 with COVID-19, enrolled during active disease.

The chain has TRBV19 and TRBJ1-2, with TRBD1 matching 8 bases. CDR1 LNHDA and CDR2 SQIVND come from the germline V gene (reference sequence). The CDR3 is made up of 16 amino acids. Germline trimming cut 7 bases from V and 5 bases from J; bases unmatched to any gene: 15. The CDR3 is CASTPGTGGSLYGYTF. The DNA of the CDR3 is TGTGCCAGTACCCCCGGAACAGGGGGTAGTTTATATGGCTACACCTTC.

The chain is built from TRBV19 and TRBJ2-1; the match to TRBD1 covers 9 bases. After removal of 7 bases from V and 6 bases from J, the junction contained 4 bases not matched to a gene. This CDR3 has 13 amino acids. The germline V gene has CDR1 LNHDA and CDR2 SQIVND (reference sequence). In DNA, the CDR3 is TGTGCCAGTACCCTACAGGGGGCCAATGAGCAGTTCTTC. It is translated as CASTLQGANEQFF.

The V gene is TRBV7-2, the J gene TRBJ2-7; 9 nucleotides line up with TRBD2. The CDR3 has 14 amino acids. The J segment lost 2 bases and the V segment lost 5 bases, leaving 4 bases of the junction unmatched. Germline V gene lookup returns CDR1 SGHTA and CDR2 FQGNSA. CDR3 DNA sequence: TGTGCCAGCAGCCAGGAGCGGGGGGCCTACGAGCAGTACTTC. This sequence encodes CASSQERGAYEQYF.

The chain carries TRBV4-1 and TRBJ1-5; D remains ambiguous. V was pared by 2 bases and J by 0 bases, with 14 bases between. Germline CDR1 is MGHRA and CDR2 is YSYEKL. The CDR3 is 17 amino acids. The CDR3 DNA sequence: TGCGCCAGCAGCCAACATCATCGGGATTATAGCAATCAGCCCCAGCATTTT. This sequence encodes CASSQHHRDYSNQPQHF.

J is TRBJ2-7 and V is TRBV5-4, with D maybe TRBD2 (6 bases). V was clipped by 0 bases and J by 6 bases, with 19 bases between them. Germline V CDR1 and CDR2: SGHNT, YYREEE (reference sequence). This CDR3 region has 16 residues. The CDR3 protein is CASSLGGVAVISEQYF. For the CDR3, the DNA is TGTGCCAGCAGCTTGGGGGGGGTAGCTGTTATCTCCGAGCAGTACTTC.

The CDR3 coding sequence is TGTGCCAGCAGCTTAAGCGGACAGCTGGAGCAGTACTTC. It translates to CASSLSGQLEQYF. V gene TRBV7-9 combines with J gene TRBJ2-7, with D perhaps matching TRBD1 (6 bases). V was cut by 2 bases and J by 7 bases, with 12 bases left in between. Per germline, CDR1 SEHNR and CDR2 FQNEAQ (reference sequence). CDR3 size: 13 residues.

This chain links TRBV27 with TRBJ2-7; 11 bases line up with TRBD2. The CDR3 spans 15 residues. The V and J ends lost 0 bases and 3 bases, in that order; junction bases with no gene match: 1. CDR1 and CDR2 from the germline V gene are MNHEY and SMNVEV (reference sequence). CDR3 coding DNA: TGTGCCAGCAGTTTATCACTAGCGGGGGTCTACGAGCAGTACTTC. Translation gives CASSLSLAGVYEQYF.